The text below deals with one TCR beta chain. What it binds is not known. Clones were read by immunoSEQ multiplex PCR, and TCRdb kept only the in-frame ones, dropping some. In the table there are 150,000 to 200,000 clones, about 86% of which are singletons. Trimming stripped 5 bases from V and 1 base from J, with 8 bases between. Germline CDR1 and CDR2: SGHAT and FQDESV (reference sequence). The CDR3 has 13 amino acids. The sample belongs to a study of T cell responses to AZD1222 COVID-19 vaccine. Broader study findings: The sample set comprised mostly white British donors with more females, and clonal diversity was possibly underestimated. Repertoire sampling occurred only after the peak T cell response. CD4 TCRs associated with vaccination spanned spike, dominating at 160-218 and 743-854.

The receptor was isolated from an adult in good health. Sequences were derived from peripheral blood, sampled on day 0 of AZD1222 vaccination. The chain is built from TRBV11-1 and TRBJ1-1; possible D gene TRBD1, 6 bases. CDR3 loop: CASSMTGNTEAFF. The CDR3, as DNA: TGTGCCAGCAGCATGACAGGGAACACTGAAGCTTTCTTT.